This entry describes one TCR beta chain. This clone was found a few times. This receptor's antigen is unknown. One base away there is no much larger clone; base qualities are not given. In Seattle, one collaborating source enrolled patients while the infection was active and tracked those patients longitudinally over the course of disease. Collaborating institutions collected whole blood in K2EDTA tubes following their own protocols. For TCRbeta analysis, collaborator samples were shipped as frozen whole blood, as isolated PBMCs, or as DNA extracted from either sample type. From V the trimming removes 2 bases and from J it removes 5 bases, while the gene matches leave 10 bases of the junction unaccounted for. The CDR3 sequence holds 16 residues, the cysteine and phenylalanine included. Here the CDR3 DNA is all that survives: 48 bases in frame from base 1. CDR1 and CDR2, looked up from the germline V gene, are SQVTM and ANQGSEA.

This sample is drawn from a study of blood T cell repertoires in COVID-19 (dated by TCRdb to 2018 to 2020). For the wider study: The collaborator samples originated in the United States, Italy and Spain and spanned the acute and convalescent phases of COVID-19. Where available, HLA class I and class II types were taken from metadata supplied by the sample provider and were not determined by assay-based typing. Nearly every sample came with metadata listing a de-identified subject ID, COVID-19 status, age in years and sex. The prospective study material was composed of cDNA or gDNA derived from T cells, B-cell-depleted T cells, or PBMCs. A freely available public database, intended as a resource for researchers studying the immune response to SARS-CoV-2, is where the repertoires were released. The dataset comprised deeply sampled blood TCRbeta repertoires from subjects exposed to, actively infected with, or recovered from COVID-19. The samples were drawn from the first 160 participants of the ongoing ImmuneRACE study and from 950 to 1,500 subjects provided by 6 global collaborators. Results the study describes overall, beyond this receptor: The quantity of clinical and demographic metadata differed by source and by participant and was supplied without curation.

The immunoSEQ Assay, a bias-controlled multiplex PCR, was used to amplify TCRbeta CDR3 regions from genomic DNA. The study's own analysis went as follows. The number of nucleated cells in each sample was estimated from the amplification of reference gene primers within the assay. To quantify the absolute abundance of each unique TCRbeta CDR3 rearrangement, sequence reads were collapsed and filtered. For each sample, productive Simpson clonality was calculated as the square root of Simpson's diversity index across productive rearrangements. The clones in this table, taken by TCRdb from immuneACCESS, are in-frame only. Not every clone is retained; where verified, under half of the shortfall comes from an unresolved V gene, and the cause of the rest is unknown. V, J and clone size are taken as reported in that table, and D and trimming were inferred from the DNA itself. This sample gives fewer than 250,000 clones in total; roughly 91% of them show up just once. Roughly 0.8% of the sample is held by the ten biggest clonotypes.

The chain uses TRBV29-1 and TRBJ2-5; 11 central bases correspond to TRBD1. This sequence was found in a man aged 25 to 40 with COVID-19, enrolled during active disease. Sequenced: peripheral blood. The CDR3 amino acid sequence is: CSVELDRGLYEETQYF. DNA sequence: TGCAGCGTTGAATTGGACAGGGGGCTGTACGAGGAGACCCAGTACTTC.